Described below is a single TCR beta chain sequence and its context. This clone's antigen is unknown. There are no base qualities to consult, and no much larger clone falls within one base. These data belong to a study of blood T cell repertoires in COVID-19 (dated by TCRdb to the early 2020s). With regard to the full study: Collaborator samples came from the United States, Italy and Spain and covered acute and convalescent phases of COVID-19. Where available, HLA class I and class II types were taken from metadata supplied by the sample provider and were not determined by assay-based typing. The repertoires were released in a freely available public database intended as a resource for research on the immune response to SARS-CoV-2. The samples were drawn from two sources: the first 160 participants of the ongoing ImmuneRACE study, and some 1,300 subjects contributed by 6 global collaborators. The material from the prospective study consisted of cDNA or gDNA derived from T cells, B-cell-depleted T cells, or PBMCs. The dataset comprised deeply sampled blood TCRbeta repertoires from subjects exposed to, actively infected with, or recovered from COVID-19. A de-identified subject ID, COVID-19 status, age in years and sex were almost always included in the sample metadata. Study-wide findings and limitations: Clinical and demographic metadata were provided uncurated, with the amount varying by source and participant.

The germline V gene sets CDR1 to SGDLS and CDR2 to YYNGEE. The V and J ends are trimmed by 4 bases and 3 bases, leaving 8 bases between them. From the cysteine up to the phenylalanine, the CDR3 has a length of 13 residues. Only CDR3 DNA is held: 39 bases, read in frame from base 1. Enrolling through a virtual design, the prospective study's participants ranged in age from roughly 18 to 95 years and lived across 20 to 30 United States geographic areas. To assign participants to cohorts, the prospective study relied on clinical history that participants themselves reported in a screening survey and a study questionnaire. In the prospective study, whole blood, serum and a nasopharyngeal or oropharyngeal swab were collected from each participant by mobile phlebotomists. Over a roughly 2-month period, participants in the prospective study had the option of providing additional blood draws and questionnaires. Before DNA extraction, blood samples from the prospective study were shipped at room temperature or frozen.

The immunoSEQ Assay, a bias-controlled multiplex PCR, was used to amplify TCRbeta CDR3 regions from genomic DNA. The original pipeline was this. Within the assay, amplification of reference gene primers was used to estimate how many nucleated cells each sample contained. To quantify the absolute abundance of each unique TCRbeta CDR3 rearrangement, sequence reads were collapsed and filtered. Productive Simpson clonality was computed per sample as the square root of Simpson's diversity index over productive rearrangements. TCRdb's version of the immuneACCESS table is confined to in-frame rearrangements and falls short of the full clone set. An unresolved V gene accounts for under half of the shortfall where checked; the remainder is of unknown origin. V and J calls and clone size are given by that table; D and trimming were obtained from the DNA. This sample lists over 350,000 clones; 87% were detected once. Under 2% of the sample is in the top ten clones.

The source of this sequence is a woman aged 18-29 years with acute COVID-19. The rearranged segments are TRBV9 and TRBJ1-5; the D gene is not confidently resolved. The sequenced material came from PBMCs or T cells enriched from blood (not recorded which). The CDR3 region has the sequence CASSPGSNQPQHF. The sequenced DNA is TGTGCCAGCAGCCCGGGATCCAATCAGCCCCAGCATTTT.